This T cell receptor beta chain originates from a study of shared T cell receptors in the human thymus. Sequenced by immunoSEQ multiplex PCR; TCRdb stores in-frame clones only, minus some. The table has 720,000 or so clones, roughly 88% seen once; the top ten hold 0.008% to 0.011%. In germline, CDR1 is SNHLY, CDR2 FYNNEI. The CDR3 sequence is 16 residues long. Trimming cost V 6 bases and J 7 bases, with 24 bases left between them. These same data were also listed under a study on human thymus T cells. That source notes: Thymic material originated from resections removed in the course of corrective heart surgery.

This TCR came from a girl under three years old with a congenital heart defect. This chain uses TRBV2 with TRBJ1-1; D may be TRBD1 (6 bases). The sequencing input was thymocytes. The CDR3 is CASSHGPRGGRGEAFF. The DNA of the CDR3 is TGTGCCAGCAGCCATGGGCCCAGGGGCGGAAGGGGTGAAGCTTTCTTT.